This is a list of T cell receptor beta chains from one sample in a study of T cell responses to AZD1222 COVID-19 vaccine. Clones were read by immunoSEQ multiplex PCR, and TCRdb kept only the in-frame ones, dropping some. The sample lists around 91,000 clones, approximately 90% occurring once. This material consisted of peripheral blood, taken 28 days after the second AZD1222 dose. These receptors were obtained from an adult who received the AZD1222 COVID-19 vaccine. Both conserved end residues are part of each CDR3. Each record gives: V gene, D gene, J gene, CDR3 length, CDR3 protein. A D gene is named only where the DNA matches it firmly.

v_gene: TRBV28; d_gene: NA; j_gene: TRBJ1-1; len: 15; CDR3aa: CASSLNGQGSTEAFF
v_gene: TRBV5-1; d_gene: TRBD2; j_gene: TRBJ2-1; len: 14; CDR3aa: CASSLSGTSYEQFF
v_gene: TRBV3-1/TRBV3-2; d_gene: NA; j_gene: TRBJ1-1; len: 15; CDR3aa: CASSLQLGSGTEAFF
v_gene: TRBV20-1; d_gene: NA; j_gene: TRBJ1-1; len: 11; CDR3aa: CSAREGREAFF
v_gene: TRBV9; d_gene: TRBD2; j_gene: TRBJ2-1; len: 16; CDR3aa: CASSVVSGGLNNEQFF
v_gene: TRBV6-5; d_gene: NA; j_gene: TRBJ1-4; len: 15; CDR3aa: CASRPQGAPYEKLFF
v_gene: TRBV28; d_gene: NA; j_gene: TRBJ2-1; len: 15; CDR3aa: CASTLRLAHYNEQFF
v_gene: TRBV6-5; d_gene: NA; j_gene: TRBJ1-4; len: 14; CDR3aa: CASSYLGGAEKLFF
v_gene: TRBV3-1/TRBV3-2; d_gene: NA; j_gene: TRBJ2-6; len: 17; CDR3aa: CASSQGPPTSGANVLTF
v_gene: TRBV6-2/TRBV6-3; d_gene: NA; j_gene: TRBJ1-6; len: 14; CDR3aa: CASSYSTGNSPLHF
v_gene: TRBV6-5; d_gene: NA; j_gene: TRBJ1-1; len: 14; CDR3aa: CASSLEWNGAEAFF
v_gene: TRBV11-2; d_gene: TRBD2; j_gene: TRBJ2-7; len: 16; CDR3aa: CASSLAPPTSGNEQYF
v_gene: TRBV6-6; d_gene: TRBD1; j_gene: TRBJ2-1; len: 15; CDR3aa: CASRPTPTGGNEQFF
v_gene: TRBV2; d_gene: TRBD2; j_gene: TRBJ2-5; len: 13; CDR3aa: CASSGRGQETQYF
v_gene: TRBV20-1; d_gene: NA; j_gene: TRBJ2-5; len: 13; CDR3aa: CSASGPTFETQYF
v_gene: TRBV12-3/TRBV12-4; d_gene: NA; j_gene: TRBJ1-2; len: 13; CDR3aa: CASSYDSRYGYTF